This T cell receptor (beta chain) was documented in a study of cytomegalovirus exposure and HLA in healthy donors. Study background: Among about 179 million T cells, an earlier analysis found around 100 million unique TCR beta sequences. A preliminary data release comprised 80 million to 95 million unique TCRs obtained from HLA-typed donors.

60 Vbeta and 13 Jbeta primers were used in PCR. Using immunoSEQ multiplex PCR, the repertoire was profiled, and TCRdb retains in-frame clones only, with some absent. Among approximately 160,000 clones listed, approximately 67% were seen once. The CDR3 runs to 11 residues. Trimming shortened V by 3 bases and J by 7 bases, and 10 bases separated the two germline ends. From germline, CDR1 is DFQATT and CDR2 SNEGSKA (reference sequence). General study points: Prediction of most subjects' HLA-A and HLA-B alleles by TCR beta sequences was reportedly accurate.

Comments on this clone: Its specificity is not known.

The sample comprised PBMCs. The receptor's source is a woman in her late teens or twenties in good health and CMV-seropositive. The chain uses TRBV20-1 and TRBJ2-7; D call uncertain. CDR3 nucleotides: TGCAGTGCTAGTGATGGCGGAGAGCAGTACTTC. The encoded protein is CSASDGGEQYF.